This entry concerns a single TCR beta chain. Enrolled during active infection, Seattle patients were then followed longitudinally. This sample was taken from a study of blood T cell repertoires in COVID-19. For the study at large: Nucleic acid was either cDNA or gDNA, and it came from T cells, B-cell-depleted T cells, or PBMCs.

The CDR3 covers 13 residues. Germline CDR1 SGDLS, CDR2 YYNGEE. With 4 bases removed from V and 7 bases from J, the gap between germline ends came to 15 bases. Source study methods: Amplification of reference gene primers was used by the study to estimate nucleated cell counts. Libraries were prepared by immunoSEQ multiplex PCR; TCRdb keeps only in-frame clonotypes and omits some of them. That table furnishes V, J and clone size, whereas the DNA furnished D and trimming. Of approximately 460,000 clones listed, roughly 87% were seen once; the top ten hold 0.75% to 0.9%. The source of this sequence is a man in his late teens or twenties with COVID-19, enrolled during active disease. Sequenced input: peripheral blood. The chain uses TRBV9 and TRBJ2-7; D uncertain. DNA for the CDR3: TGTGCCAGCAGCCCAACCCCAAGTCTAGAGCAGTACTTC. Amino acids: CASSPTPSLEQYF. The variable domain in full, with the rest retrieved from reference TRBV9 and TRBJ2-7, is DSGVTQTPKHLITATGQRVTLRCSPRSGDLSVYWYQQSLDQGLQFLIQYYNGEERAKGNILERFSAQQFPDLHSELNLSSLELGDSALYFCASSPTPSLEQYFGPGTRLTVT.